Detailed here is one T cell receptor beta chain. What this receptor recognizes is not known. Base-call qualities are not available, and no considerably larger clone is one nucleotide away. One collaborating source in Seattle enrolled patients while the patients were actively infected and followed the patients over time throughout the course of disease. The collaborating institutions used their own protocols to collect whole blood in K2EDTA tubes. For TCRbeta analysis, collaborators shipped samples in one of three forms: frozen whole blood, isolated PBMCs, or DNA extracted from either of those sample types. The data were obtained in a study of blood T cell repertoires in COVID-19 (dated by TCRdb to the early 2020s). Broadly, across the study: Collaborator samples came from the United States, Italy and Spain and covered acute and convalescent phases of COVID-19. The sample metadata nearly always contained a de-identified subject ID, COVID-19 status, age in years and sex. Subjects who had been exposed to COVID-19, were actively infected with it, or had recovered from it provided the deeply sampled blood TCRbeta repertoires that made up the dataset. The prospective study material was composed of cDNA or gDNA derived from T cells, B-cell-depleted T cells, or PBMCs. The samples were drawn from the first 160 participants of the ongoing ImmuneRACE study and from 1,254 subjects provided by 6 global collaborators. HLA class I and class II types, where available, came from metadata supplied by the sample provider rather than from assay-based typing. A freely available public database, intended as a resource for researchers studying the immune response to SARS-CoV-2, is where the repertoires were released.

TCRbeta CDR3 regions were amplified from genomic DNA using the immunoSEQ Assay, a bias-controlled multiplex PCR. In the source study's methods: The number of nucleated cells in each sample was estimated from the amplification of reference gene primers within the assay. Sequence reads were collapsed and filtered to measure the absolute abundance of every unique TCRbeta CDR3 rearrangement. Productive Simpson clonality was computed per sample as the square root of Simpson's diversity index over productive rearrangements. What TCRdb holds here is the immuneACCESS table cut down to in-frame rearrangements. Part of the clones is not present; checked against another copy, under half of the missing clones reflect an unresolved V gene, and the others are unexplained. V, J and clone size derive from that table, while D and trimming were established from the DNA sequence. This sample comprises about 56,000 clones, just under 75% of them detected only once. The ten biggest clones cover roughly 5% of the sample.

Here is what the overall study found, with its caveats: Clinical and demographic metadata were provided uncurated, with the amount varying by source and participant.

What was sequenced was peripheral blood. This TCR was sampled from a woman in her seventies with COVID-19, enrolled during active disease.

At the DNA level, the sequence is TGCGCCAGCAGCTTGGGCGGGGGCCCAGGTGAAAAACTGTTTTTT. The resulting protein is CASSLGGGPGEKLFF. The chain is assembled from TRBV5-1 and TRBJ1-4; a tentative D match to TRBD1 spans 6 bases. The CDR3, cysteine through phenylalanine, is 15 amino acids long. Of all the DNA, just the CDR3 is kept, 45 bases in frame from base 1. In the germline V gene, CDR1 corresponds to SGHRS and CDR2 to YFSETQ. The trim is 0 bases for V and 7 bases for J, with a gap of 13 bases between the germline ends.